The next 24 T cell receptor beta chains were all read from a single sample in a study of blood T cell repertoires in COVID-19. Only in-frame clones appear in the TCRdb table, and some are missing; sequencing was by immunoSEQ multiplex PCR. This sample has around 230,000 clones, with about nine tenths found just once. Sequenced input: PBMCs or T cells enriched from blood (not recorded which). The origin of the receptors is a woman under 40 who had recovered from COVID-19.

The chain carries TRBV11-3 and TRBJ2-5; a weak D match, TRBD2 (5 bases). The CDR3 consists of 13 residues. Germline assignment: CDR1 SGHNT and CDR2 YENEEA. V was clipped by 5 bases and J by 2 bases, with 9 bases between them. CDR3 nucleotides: TGTGCCAGCAGCGGAGGCTCTCAAGAGACCCAGTACTTC. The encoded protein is CASSGGSQETQYF.

The CDR3 DNA reads TGTGCCAGTAGTCTTGGCGGACAGGGACGCAATCAGCCCCAGCATTTT. It is translated as CASSLGGQGRNQPQHF. The V call is TRBV19, the J call TRBJ1-5; 8 nucleotides agree with TRBD1. The CDR3 totals 16 residues. CDR1 and CDR2 from the germline V gene are LNHDA and SQIVND (reference sequence). The ends lost 5 bases at V and 2 bases at J; junction bases unmatched: 8.

In nucleotides, the CDR3 is TGTGCCAGCAGCTCGAGTGGACAGGGGGCGAGCACTGAAGCTTTCTTT. Protein product: CASSSSGQGASTEAFF. V is TRBV7-2 and J is TRBJ1-1; 11 bases are a match to TRBD1. The germline gives CDR1 SGHTA, CDR2 FQGNSA. V trimming: 4 bases; J trimming: 4 bases; junction bases outside the gene matches: 8. The CDR3 runs to 16 residues.

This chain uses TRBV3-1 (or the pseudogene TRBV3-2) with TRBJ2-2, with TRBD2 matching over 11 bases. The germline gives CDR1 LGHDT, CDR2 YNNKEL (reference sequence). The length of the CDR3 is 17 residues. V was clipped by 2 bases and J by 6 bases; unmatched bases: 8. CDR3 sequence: CASSQLAGGLVAGELFF. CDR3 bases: TGTGCCAGCAGCCAACTAGCGGGGGGTTTGGTCGCCGGGGAGCTGTTTTTT.

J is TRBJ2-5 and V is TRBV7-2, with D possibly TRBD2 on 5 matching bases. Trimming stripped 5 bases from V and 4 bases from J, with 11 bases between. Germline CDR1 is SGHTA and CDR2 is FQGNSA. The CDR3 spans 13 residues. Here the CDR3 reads CASSRGPRETQYF. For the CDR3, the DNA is TGTGCCAGCAGCCGAGGGCCCAGAGAGACCCAGTACTTC.

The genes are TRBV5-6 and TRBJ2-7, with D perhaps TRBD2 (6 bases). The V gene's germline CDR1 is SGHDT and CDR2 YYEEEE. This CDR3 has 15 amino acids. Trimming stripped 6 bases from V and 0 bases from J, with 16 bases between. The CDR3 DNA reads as TGTGCCAGCACCCCTTTGACTAGAAGCTCCTACGAGCAGTACTTC. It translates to CASTPLTRSSYEQYF.

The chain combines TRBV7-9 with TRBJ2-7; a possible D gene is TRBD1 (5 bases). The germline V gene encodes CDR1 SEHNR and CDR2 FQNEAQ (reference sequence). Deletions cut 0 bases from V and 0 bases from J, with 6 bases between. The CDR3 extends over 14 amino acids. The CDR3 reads CASSLAGPSYEQYF. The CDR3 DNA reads TGTGCCAGCAGCTTAGCGGGGCCCTCCTACGAGCAGTACTTC.

CDR3 protein: CASSIEPGTMGNEQFF. Written as DNA, the CDR3 is TGTGCCAGTAGTATAGAACCCGGGACTATGGGGAATGAGCAGTTCTTC. The chain has TRBV19 and TRBJ2-1; 7 positions match TRBD2. CDR1 and CDR2 from the germline V gene are LNHDA and SQIVND (reference sequence). The CDR3 is 16 residues long. The V gene end was trimmed by 0 bases and the J gene end by 7 bases; junction bases not matched to a gene: 9.

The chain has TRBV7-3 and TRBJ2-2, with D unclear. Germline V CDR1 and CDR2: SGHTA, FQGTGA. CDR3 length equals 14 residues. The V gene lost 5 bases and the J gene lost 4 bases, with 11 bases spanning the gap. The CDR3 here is CASSKIQSTGELFF. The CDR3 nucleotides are TGTGCCAGCAGCAAAATTCAATCCACCGGGGAGCTGTTTTTT.

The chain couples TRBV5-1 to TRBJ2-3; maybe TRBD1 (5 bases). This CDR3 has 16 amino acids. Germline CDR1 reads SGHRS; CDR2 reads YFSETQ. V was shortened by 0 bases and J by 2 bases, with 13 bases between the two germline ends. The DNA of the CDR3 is TGCGCCAGCAGCTTGGGTCGGACACCAACCACAGATACGCAGTATTTT. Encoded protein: CASSLGRTPTTDTQYF.

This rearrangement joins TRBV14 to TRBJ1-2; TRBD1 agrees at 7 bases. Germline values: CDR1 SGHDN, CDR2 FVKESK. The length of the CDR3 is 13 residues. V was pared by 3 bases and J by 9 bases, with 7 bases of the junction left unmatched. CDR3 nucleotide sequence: TGTGCCAGCAGCCACCTGCAGGGACAGAGCTACACCTTC. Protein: CASSHLQGQSYTF.

CDR3 sequence: CASSVSPYNEQFF. Here the CDR3 DNA reads TGTGCCAGCAGCGTATCTCCTTACAATGAGCAGTTCTTC. V is TRBV9 and J is TRBJ2-1; D is unresolved. Germline loops: CDR1 SGDLS, CDR2 YYNGEE. The CDR3 sequence is 13 residues long. Trimming removed 1 base at V and 4 bases at J, with 6 bases between.

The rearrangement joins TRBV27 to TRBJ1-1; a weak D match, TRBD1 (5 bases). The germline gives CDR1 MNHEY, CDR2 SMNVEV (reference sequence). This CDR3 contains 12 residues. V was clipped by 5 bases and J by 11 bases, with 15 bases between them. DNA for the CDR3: TGTGCCAGCAGTCCTACCAGGGAATTGGCTTTCTTT. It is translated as CASSPTRELAFF.

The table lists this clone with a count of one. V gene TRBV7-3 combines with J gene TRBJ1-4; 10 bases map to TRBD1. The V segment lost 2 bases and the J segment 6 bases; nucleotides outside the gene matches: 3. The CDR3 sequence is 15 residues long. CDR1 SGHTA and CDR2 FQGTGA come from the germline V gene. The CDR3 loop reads CASSLSGTGDEKLFF. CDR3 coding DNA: TGTGCCAGCAGCTTATCCGGGACAGGGGATGAAAAACTGTTTTTT.

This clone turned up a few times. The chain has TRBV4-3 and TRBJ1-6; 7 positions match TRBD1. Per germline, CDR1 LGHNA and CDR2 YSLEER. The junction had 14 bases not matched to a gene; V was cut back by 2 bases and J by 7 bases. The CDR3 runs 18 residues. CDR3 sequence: CASSQSLRRGRGNSPLHF. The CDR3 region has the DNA TGCGCCAGCAGCCAATCTCTTAGGAGGGGGCGCGGAAATTCACCCCTCCACTTT.

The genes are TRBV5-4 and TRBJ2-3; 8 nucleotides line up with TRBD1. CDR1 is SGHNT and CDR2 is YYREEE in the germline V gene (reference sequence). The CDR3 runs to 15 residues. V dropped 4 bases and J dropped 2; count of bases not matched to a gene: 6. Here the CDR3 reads CASSAAGQVTDTQYF. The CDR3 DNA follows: TGTGCCAGCAGCGCTGCGGGACAGGTCACAGATACGCAGTATTTT.

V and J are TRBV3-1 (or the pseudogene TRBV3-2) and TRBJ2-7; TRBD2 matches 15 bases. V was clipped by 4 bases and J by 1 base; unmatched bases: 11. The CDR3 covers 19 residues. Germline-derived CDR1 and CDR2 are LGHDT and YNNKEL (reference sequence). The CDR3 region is CASSPSPGLAGGFSYEQYF. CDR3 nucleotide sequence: TGTGCCAGCAGCCCCTCACCGGGACTAGCGGGGGGATTTTCCTACGAGCAGTACTTC.

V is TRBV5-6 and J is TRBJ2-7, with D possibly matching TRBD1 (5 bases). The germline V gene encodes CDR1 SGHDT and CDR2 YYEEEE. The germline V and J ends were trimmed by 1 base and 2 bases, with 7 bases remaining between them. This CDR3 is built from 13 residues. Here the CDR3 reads CASSLLDTYEQYF. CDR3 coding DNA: TGTGCCAGCAGCTTGTTGGACACCTACGAGCAGTACTTC.

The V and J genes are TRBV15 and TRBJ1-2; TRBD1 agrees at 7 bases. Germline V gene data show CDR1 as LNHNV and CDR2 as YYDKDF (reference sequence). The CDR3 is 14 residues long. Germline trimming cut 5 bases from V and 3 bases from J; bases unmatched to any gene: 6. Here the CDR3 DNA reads TGTGCCACCAGCGAAGACAGGGTGGACTATGGCTACACCTTC. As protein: CATSEDRVDYGYTF.

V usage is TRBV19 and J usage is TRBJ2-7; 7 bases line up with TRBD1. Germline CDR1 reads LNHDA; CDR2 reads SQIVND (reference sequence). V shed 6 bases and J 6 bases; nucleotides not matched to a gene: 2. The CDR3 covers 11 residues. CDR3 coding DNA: TGTGCCAGTAGAGGGGGCAGCGAGCAGTACTTC. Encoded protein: CASRGGSEQYF.

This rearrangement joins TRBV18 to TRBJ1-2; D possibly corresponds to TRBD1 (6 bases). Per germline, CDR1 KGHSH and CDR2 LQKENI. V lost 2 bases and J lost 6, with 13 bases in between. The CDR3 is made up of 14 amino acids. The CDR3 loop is CASSPSAGANGYTF. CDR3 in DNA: TGTGCCAGCTCACCATCGGCAGGGGCGAATGGCTACACCTTC.

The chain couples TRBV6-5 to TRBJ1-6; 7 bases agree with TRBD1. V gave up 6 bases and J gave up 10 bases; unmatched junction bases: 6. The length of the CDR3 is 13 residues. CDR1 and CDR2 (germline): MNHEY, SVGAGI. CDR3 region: CASRRQGKSPLHF. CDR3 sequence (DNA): TGTGCCAGCAGACGACAGGGAAAGTCACCCCTCCACTTT.

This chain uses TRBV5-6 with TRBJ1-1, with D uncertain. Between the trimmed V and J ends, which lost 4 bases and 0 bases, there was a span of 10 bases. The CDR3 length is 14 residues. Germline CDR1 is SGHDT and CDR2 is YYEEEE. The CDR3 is CASSPTPMNTEAFF. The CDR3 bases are TGTGCCAGCAGCCCCACACCCATGAACACTGAAGCTTTCTTT.

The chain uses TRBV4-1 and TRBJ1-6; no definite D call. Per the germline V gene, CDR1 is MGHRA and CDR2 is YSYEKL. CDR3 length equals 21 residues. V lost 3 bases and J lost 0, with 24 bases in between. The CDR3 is CASSHSHGDFFPSSYNSPLHF. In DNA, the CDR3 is TGCGCCAGCAGCCACTCCCACGGGGATTTCTTTCCGAGCTCCTATAATTCACCCCTCCACTTT.